Below, 22 T cell receptor beta chains from the same sample are listed, as sequenced in a study of shared clonotypes between healthy human individuals. The assay was immunoSEQ multiplex PCR, and TCRdb's table has in-frame clones only and misses some. The table records 2 million to 2.5 million clones, 85% to 95% of them present only once. The material sequenced was naive CD4+ T cells from PBMCs. Subset: CD45RA+ positively selected. These receptors came from a man aged 18 to 35 in good health. Some clones in this sample may be carry-over from other donors' samples.

This chain links TRBV18 with TRBJ2-2; D uncertain. The CDR3 covers 16 residues. Germline V gene data show CDR1 as KGHSH and CDR2 as LQKENI. Trimming took 3 bases from V and 0 from J, leaving 11 bases between them. The CDR3 nucleotides are TGTGCCAGCTCACCTCGCGGTCCGTCGAACACCGGGGAGCTGTTTTTT. Its translation: CASSPRGPSNTGELFF.

This rearrangement joins TRBV28 to TRBJ1-2; D gene uncertain. Germline-derived CDR1 and CDR2 are MDHEN and SYDVKM. The V gene lost 6 bases and the J gene lost 4 bases, with 12 bases spanning the gap. The CDR3 runs 13 residues. Here the CDR3 reads CASRPERFYGYTF. The CDR3 DNA follows: TGTGCCAGCAGACCAGAGAGATTCTATGGCTACACCTTC.

Turning to this clone: This same CDR3 is encoded by further DNA sequences in the sample. The V and J genes are TRBV2 and TRBJ2-5; D not resolved. V lost 6 bases to trimming and J lost 0 bases, with 5 bases between them. The V gene's germline CDR1 is SNHLY and CDR2 FYNNEI. The CDR3 extends over 12 amino acids. CDR3 in amino acids: CASRPDQETQYF. DNA of the CDR3: TGTGCCAGCAGGCCGGACCAAGAGACCCAGTACTTC.

V is TRBV5-1 and J is TRBJ2-1; no firm D call. The CDR3 consists of 14 residues. Germline-derived CDR1 and CDR2 are SGHRS and YFSETQ. With 4 bases removed from V and 7 bases from J, the gap between germline ends came to 15 bases. The CDR3 region has the DNA TGCGCCAGCAGCCCCAGGACGGCCCGGAATGAGCAGTTCTTC. Its protein product is CASSPRTARNEQFF. The variable domain in full, completed from reference TRBV5-1 and TRBJ2-1, reads KAGVTQTPRYLIKTRGQQVTLSCSPISGHRSVSWYQQTPGQGLQFLFEYFSETQRNKGNFPGRFSGRQFSNSRSEMNVSTLELGDSALYLCASSPRTARNEQFFGPGTRLTVL.

This clone was seen only once. The gene calls are TRBV4-1 and TRBJ1-2, with D possibly matching TRBD1 (5 bases). The CDR3 loop spans 14 amino acids. Germline V CDR1 and CDR2: MGHRA, YSYEKL. Trimming cost V 5 bases and J 4 bases, with 14 bases left between them. CDR3 sequence reads: CASSSGPLTYGYTF. CDR3 in DNA: TGCGCCAGCAGCTCGGGACCTCTTACCTATGGCTACACCTTC.

J is TRBJ2-2 and V is TRBV9, with D possibly TRBD2 on 6 matching bases. The germline V gene encodes CDR1 SGDLS and CDR2 YYNGEE. V was clipped by 4 bases and J by 2 bases, with 24 bases between them. This CDR3 has 19 amino acids. The DNA of the CDR3 is TGTGCCAGCAGCTCAACAGGAGGGACGACACGATCAAACACCGGGGAGCTGTTTTTT. It codes for CASSSTGGTTRSNTGELFF.

A note on this clone: Distinct nucleotide sequences in the sample also encode this CDR3. The V call is TRBV28, the J call TRBJ2-5; 8 bases are a match to TRBD1. The CDR3 runs to 14 residues. Germline CDR1 reads MDHEN; CDR2 reads SYDVKM. V lost 6 bases to trimming and J lost 2 bases; unmatched junction nucleotides: 5. The CDR3 DNA sequence: TGTGCCAGCAGCTGGGACAGGCGACAAGAGACCCAGTACTTC. As protein: CASSWDRRQETQYF.

The genes are TRBV20-1 and TRBJ2-7; unclear D gene. The CDR3 runs to 10 residues. Trimming took off 6 bases at V and 6 bases at J, with 9 bases between the two ends. CDR1 DFQATT and CDR2 SNEGSKA come from the germline V gene (reference sequence). CDR3 nucleotide sequence: TGCAGTGCGCCGTCTGTCGAGCAGTACTTC. Translated, it gives CSAPSVEQYF.

The rearrangement joins TRBV4-1 to TRBJ1-4; D is possibly TRBD1 (5 bases). The V and J ends lost 3 bases and 8 bases respectively, with 16 bases between them. This CDR3 comprises 15 residues. Germline assignment: CDR1 MGHRA and CDR2 YSYEKL. The CDR3 coding sequence is TGCGCCAGCAGCCAGGGGACGTCAAATCCCGAAAAACTGTTTTTT. It is translated as CASSQGTSNPEKLFF.

The V call is TRBV14, the J call TRBJ2-3; a weak D match, TRBD1 (7 bases). The germline V and J ends were trimmed by 0 bases and 8 bases, with 9 bases remaining between them. Germline V gene data show CDR1 as SGHDN and CDR2 as FVKESK. The CDR3 contains 13 residues. The chain's CDR3 is CASSQEEGATQYF. The CDR3 DNA reads as TGTGCCAGCAGCCAAGAGGAGGGGGCTACGCAGTATTTT.

The J gene is TRBJ1-2, the V gene TRBV5-1; TRBD1 aligns across 8 bases. V dropped 2 bases and J dropped 3; count of bases not matched to a gene: 3. The CDR3 is made up of 14 amino acids. Germline values: CDR1 SGHRS, CDR2 YFSETQ. CDR3 bases: TGCGCCAGCAGCTTAAAGACAGGGGACTATGGCTACACCTTC. This sequence encodes CASSLKTGDYGYTF.

V usage is TRBV7-3 and J usage is TRBJ1-1; no clear D. The V end was cut by 0 bases, the J end by 7 bases, with 12 bases between. The CDR3 runs to 14 residues. CDR1 and CDR2 from the germline V gene are SGHTA and FQGTGA. The CDR3 bases are TGTGCCAGCAGCTTAACGTCCGTGCCTGGTGAAGCTTTCTTT. It is translated as CASSLTSVPGEAFF. Full variable domain (remainder filled in from reference TRBV7-3 and TRBJ1-1): GAGVSQTPSNKVTEKGKYVELRCDPISGHTALYWYRQSLGQGPEFLIYFQGTGAADDSGLPNDRFFAVRPEGSVSTLKIQRTERGDSAVYLCASSLTSVPGEAFFGQGTRLTVV.

The chain employs TRBV5-1 and TRBJ2-2; D perhaps matches TRBD1 (7 bases). This CDR3 is 16 amino acids long. Germline V gene sequence: CDR1 SGHRS, CDR2 YFSETQ. The V end lost 3 bases, the J end lost 4 bases, and 16 bases lay between the germline ends. The CDR3 spells CASSWGDRGSTGELFF. As DNA, the CDR3 is TGCGCCAGCAGCTGGGGGGACAGAGGAAGCACCGGGGAGCTGTTTTTT.

The rearrangement links TRBV5-1 to TRBJ1-1, with a tentative D call TRBD1 (6 bases). Germline lookup yields CDR1 SGHRS and CDR2 YFSETQ. This CDR3 has 15 residues. Trimming took 3 bases from V and 2 from J, leaving 14 bases between them. This CDR3 reads CASSYTGPQNTEAFF. The CDR3 coding sequence is TGCGCCAGCAGCTACACAGGGCCCCAAAACACTGAAGCTTTCTTT.

The chain recombines TRBV5-1 with TRBJ2-7, with 8 bases fitting TRBD1. V lost 4 bases, J lost 2 bases, and 5 bases stayed unmatched. The CDR3 is 14 residues long. Germline V gene lookup returns CDR1 SGHRS and CDR2 YFSETQ. The CDR3 sequence: CASSRRTGPYEQYF. The CDR3 DNA reads TGCGCCAGCAGCCGGCGGACAGGGCCCTACGAGCAGTACTTC.

V usage is TRBV29-1 and J usage is TRBJ2-3; 10 positions agree with TRBD2. With 7 bases clipped from V and 3 bases from J, the junction kept 4 bases outside the gene matches. The CDR3 runs 13 residues. CDR1 and CDR2 from the germline V gene are SQVTM and ANQGSEA. The CDR3: CSAGLAETDTQYF. CDR3 nucleotide sequence: TGCAGCGCCGGACTAGCGGAAACAGATACGCAGTATTTT.

This clone was detected a few times. J is TRBJ1-5 and V is TRBV4-2; 7 bases fit TRBD1. Germline V CDR1 and CDR2: LGHNA, YNFKEQ. CDR3 length equals 15 residues. Trimming removed 4 bases from V and 6 bases from J; junction bases left unmatched: 9. CDR3: CASSPGQARGQPQHF. The CDR3 DNA reads as TGTGCCAGCAGCCCAGGACAGGCTAGGGGTCAGCCCCAGCATTTT.

The J gene is TRBJ2-3, the V gene TRBV4-1; D gene ambiguous. Trimming took 0 bases from V and 8 from J, leaving 9 bases between them. The CDR3 extends over 13 amino acids. CDR1 is MGHRA and CDR2 is YSYEKL in the germline V gene. CDR3 bases: TGCGCCAGCAGCCAAGAAGCAACGGGTACGCAGTATTTT. Translated, it gives CASSQEATGTQYF.

This clone has just one count. The V and J genes are TRBV7-6 and TRBJ2-7; D call uncertain. CDR1 is SGHVS and CDR2 is FNYEAQ in the germline V gene. V dropped 1 base and J dropped 9 bases, with 7 bases sitting between them. The CDR3 extends over 11 amino acids. CDR3 amino acids: CASSLEGRQYF. As DNA, the CDR3 is TGTGCCAGCAGCTTAGAAGGTCGGCAGTACTTC.

The V gene is TRBV7-2, the J gene TRBJ1-2; weak D call: TRBD1 (5 bases). The CDR3 sequence is 17 residues long. Germline assignment: CDR1 SGHTA and CDR2 FQGNSA. V was shortened by 5 bases and J by 4 bases, with 23 bases between the two germline ends. CDR3 nucleotide sequence: TGTGCCAGCAGCCGAGCCGGGGCGGGTGCCTGGGGCTATGGCTACACCTTC. Translation: CASSRAGAGAWGYGYTF. Combining the CDR3 with reference TRBV7-2 and TRBJ1-2 gives the whole variable domain GAGVSQSPSNKVTEKGKDVELRCDPISGHTALYWYRQSLGQGLEFLIYFQGNSAPDKSGLPSDRFSAERTGGSVSTLTIQRTQQEDSAVYLCASSRAGAGAWGYGYTFGSGTRLTVV.

The CDR3 is CASSTTGGNGNTIYF. CDR3 sequence (DNA): TGTGCCAGCAGCACGACAGGGGGGAACGGAAACACCATATATTTT. V gene TRBV7-3 combines with J gene TRBJ1-3; 9 positions agree with TRBD1. CDR3 size: 15 residues. J gave up 4 bases and V 5 bases, and 6 bases lay outside the gene matches. Looked up from germline, CDR1 is SGHTA and CDR2 is FQGTGA.

Turning to this clone: Different DNA sequences within this sample yield the same CDR3. The CDR3 nucleotides read TGTGCCAGCAGCCCGGGACTAGCGGAGTACAATGAGCAGTTCTTC. Translation gives CASSPGLAEYNEQFF. V gene TRBV9 combines with J gene TRBJ2-1; TRBD2 matches 11 bases. Germline CDR1 SGDLS, CDR2 YYNGEE. The length of the CDR3 is 15 residues. Trimming at V came to 4 bases and at J to 4 bases, leaving 4 bases not matched to a gene.